This entry concerns a single T cell receptor (beta chain). This CDR3 contains 15 residues. Trimming stripped 0 bases from V and 3 bases from J, with 12 bases between. Per germline, CDR1 SGDLS and CDR2 YYNGEE. These data are taken from a study of glioma-infiltrating T cells after dendritic cell vaccination. Study information: Three intradermal dendritic cell vaccine injections were given every two weeks.

The time point denotes: after dendritic cell vaccination, including at tumor progression/relapse. The primer mix had 60 V beta and 13 J beta primers. Produced via immunoSEQ multiplex PCR; TCRdb's table is partial and in-frame only. The sample carries some 110,000 clones, around 89% recorded once. The sequencing used blood, collected after dendritic cell vaccination. The TCR was taken from a human donor with glioblastoma. This sequence joins TRBV9 and TRBJ1-2; no clear D gene. The CDR3 bases are TGTGCCAGCAGCGTAGGACTGTCCAGCCACTATGGCTACACCTTC. Its protein product is CASSVGLSSHYGYTF.